This TCR beta chain was sequenced in a study of control samples from healthy donors and cancer patients. V lost 8 bases and J 6 bases, leaving 13 bases between the germline ends. The CDR3 has 12 amino acids. CDR1 and CDR2 (germline): SNHLY, FYNNEI. Some clones are missing from TCRdb's copy, which holds only in-frame ones; the method was immunoSEQ multiplex PCR. The repertoire consists of about 130,000 clones, with about 88% occurring once and the leading ten covering roughly 3.4%. This chain uses TRBV2 with TRBJ2-5; unclear D gene. Material for sequencing was blood. The receptor's source is a man aged 45-65 years in good health. The CDR3 coding sequence is TGTGCCAGCGATTCTCCGAGGAAGACCCAGTACTTC. Amino acid sequence: CASDSPRKTQYF.